One and the same sample provided the 30 T cell receptor beta chains below, sequenced in a study of CD8+CD57+ T cells in acquired aplastic anemia. TCR beta VDJ and CDR3 profiling used genomic DNA as template. TCRdb independently ran MiXCR on the reads; one entry per CDR3 protein. The table shows some 42,000 distinct CDR3 sequences, with 65% to 70% occurring only once. Sequenced sample: sorted CD4+, CD8+, or CD8+CD57+ T cells (not recorded which) from PBMCs. These receptors originate from a human donor in good health, serving as a control.

V is TRBV10-3 and J is TRBJ2-7; D possibly corresponds to TRBD2 (6 bases). CDR1 is ENHRY and CDR2 is SYGVKD in the germline V gene. Trimming removed 3 bases at V and 0 bases at J, with 12 bases between. The CDR3 runs 15 residues. The CDR3 reads CAISDGGANSYEQYF. Written as DNA, the CDR3 is TGTGCCATCAGTGATGGAGGGGCGAACTCCTACGAGCAGTACTTC.

The rearrangement joins TRBV11-2 to TRBJ2-1; TRBD2 matches at 9 bases. The germline gives CDR1 SGHAT, CDR2 FQNNGV. The CDR3 extends over 16 amino acids. The J segment lost 4 bases and the V segment lost 5 bases, leaving 9 bases of the junction unmatched. The CDR3 loop reads CASSLGGGGAYNEQFF. The CDR3 nucleotides are TGTGCCAGCAGCCTAGGGGGCGGGGGGGCGTACAATGAGCAGTTCTTC.

The chain couples TRBV30 to TRBJ1-1; D remains unclear. CDR1 GTSNPN and CDR2 SVGIG come from the germline V gene (reference sequence). The CDR3 extends over 13 amino acids. V lost 0 bases and J lost 7, with 12 bases in between. The CDR3 nucleotides read TGTGCCTGGAGTGTACGGTCGGACGGTGAAGCTTTCTTT. Its protein is CAWSVRSDGEAFF.

This clonotype was recorded only once. The V gene is TRBV10-3, the J gene TRBJ1-1, with D unclear. The CDR3 contains 13 residues. V was cut by 2 bases and J by 5 bases, with 9 bases left in between. Germline CDR1 is ENHRY and CDR2 is SYGVKD. CDR3 in DNA: TGTGCCATCAGTGAGGGACGAGGAACTGAAGCTTTCTTT. Translation gives CAISEGRGTEAFF.

The chain is built from TRBV10-3 and TRBJ2-7; perhaps TRBD1 as D (6 bases). The CDR3 extends over 14 amino acids. Germline-derived CDR1 and CDR2 are ENHRY and SYGVKD. Between the trimmed V and J ends, which lost 10 bases and 3 bases, there was a span of 19 bases. The CDR3 spells CASQTDRTDYEQYF. DNA of the CDR3: TGTGCCAGCCAGACCGATCGGACAGACTACGAGCAGTACTTC.

The gene calls are TRBV19 and TRBJ1-2; TRBD1 aligns across 9 bases. Germline V gives CDR1 LNHDA, CDR2 SQIVND (reference sequence). V shed 5 bases and J 8 bases; nucleotides not matched to a gene: 6. CDR3 length: 13 residues. The CDR3 region is CASSPGTGQGYTF. Here the CDR3 DNA reads TGTGCCAGTAGTCCCGGGACAGGGCAGGGCTACACCTTC.

The J gene is TRBJ2-7, the V gene TRBV24-1, with 8 bases that match TRBD1. Germline CDR1 KGHDR, CDR2 SFDVKD. J gave up 3 bases and V 3 bases, and 6 bases lay outside the gene matches. CDR3 length equals 15 residues. The CDR3 is CATSDPQGGYYEQYF. The CDR3 DNA is TGTGCCACCAGTGATCCACAGGGGGGATACTACGAGCAGTACTTC.

The chain couples TRBV20-1 to TRBJ1-6; 7 bases fit TRBD1. This CDR3 is built from 13 residues. Germline CDR1 and CDR2: DFQATT and SNEGSKA (reference sequence). Losses at the gene ends were 8 bases for V and 3 bases for J; bases not matched to a gene: 4. In DNA form, the CDR3 reads TGCAGTTCGACAGGGAACTATAATTCACCCCTCCACTTT. It yields the protein CSSTGNYNSPLHF.

The chain employs TRBV10-3 and TRBJ2-7; TRBD1 agrees at 9 bases. V trimming: 8 bases; J trimming: 0 bases; junction bases outside the gene matches: 11. Per the germline V gene, CDR1 is ENHRY and CDR2 is SYGVKD. This CDR3 spans 16 amino acids. The CDR3 DNA is TGTGCCATCCGTGGGGGACAGGGCCCGAGCTCCTACGAGCAGTACTTC. It specifies CAIRGGQGPSSYEQYF.

This clonotype was recorded at least ten times. The chain couples TRBV13 to TRBJ1-5, with a possible D match to TRBD1 (5 bases). The V end lost 4 bases, the J end lost 4 bases, and 8 bases lay between the germline ends. This CDR3 contains 13 residues. Germline values: CDR1 PRHDT, CDR2 FYEKMQ (reference sequence). CDR3 nucleotide sequence: TGTGCCAGCAGCTCAGGGTCGAATCAGCCCCAGCATTTT. Encoded protein: CASSSGSNQPQHF.

Turning to this clonotype: The junction differs from germline at one of its ends, possibly a read error. This chain links TRBV7-9 with TRBJ2-7; a weak D match, TRBD1 (5 bases). Germline V gene lookup returns CDR1 SEHNR and CDR2 FQNEAQ (reference sequence). The CDR3 totals 17 residues. The CDR3 coding sequence is TGCGCCAGCAGCCAAGAGGCGGCAGGGCGCCAATACATGGAGCAGTACTTC. Translating gives CASSQEAAGRQYMEQYF.

Worth noting for this clonotype: Germline and junction disagree at one end, which may indicate a read error. The CDR3 spells CASSVSPSGSYERYF. CDR3 coding DNA: TGCGCCAGCAGTGTCAGTCCTAGTGGCTCCTACGAGCGGTACTTC. The rearrangement links TRBV10-2 to TRBJ2-7; no clear D. CDR3 length: 15 amino acids. Looked up from germline, CDR1 is WSHSY and CDR2 is SAAADI.

This clonotype is large in the sample. This rearrangement joins TRBV9 to TRBJ2-7, with 8 bases lining up with TRBD1. The V gene end was trimmed by 0 bases and the J gene end by 5 bases; junction bases not matched to a gene: 4. The CDR3 totals 14 residues. Germline V gene data show CDR1 as SGDLS and CDR2 as YYNGEE. CDR3 sequence reads: CASSVAYRGNEQYF. CDR3 DNA sequence: TGTGCCAGCAGCGTAGCCTACAGGGGGAACGAGCAGTACTTC.

This clonotype was seen once. The CDR3 protein is CASSPNRDTREQYF. Written as DNA, the CDR3 is TGTGCCAGCAGCCCCAATCGGGACACGCGAGAGCAGTACTTC. This rearrangement joins TRBV7-3 to TRBJ2-7; D may be TRBD1 (6 bases). V gave up 5 bases and J gave up 7 bases, with 18 bases separating them. CDR3 length: 14 residues. Germline CDR1 and CDR2: SGHTA and FQGTGA.

Details on this clonotype: No conserved phenylalanine or tryptophan ends this CDR3, so it is likely a read error. The V and J genes are TRBV15 and TRBJ2-7, with 7 bases lining up with TRBD2. The ends lost 5 bases at V and 3 bases at J; junction bases unmatched: 7. The CDR3 spans 14 residues. In germline, CDR1 is LNHNV, CDR2 YYDKDF (reference sequence). The chain's CDR3 is CATSGDYSRYEQYL. As DNA, the CDR3 is TGTGCCACCAGCGGGGACTACAGCCGCTACGAGCAGTACCTC.

In its sample, this clonotype was seen once. The rearrangement links TRBV6-1 to TRBJ1-5; D call uncertain. The germline CDR1 and CDR2 sequences are MNHNS and SASEGT. The V end lost 1 base, the J end lost 0 bases, and 10 bases lay between the germline ends. CDR3 length equals 16 residues. The DNA of the CDR3 is TGTGCCAGCAGTGAAGTATACACGGATAGCAATCAGCCCCAGCATTTT. Amino acid sequence: CASSEVYTDSNQPQHF.

The chain joins TRBV2 to TRBJ1-1; no definite D call. Germline-derived CDR1 and CDR2 are SNHLY and FYNNEI. V was pared by 2 bases and J by 7 bases, with 11 bases between. There are 13 residues in the CDR3. CDR3 DNA sequence: TGTGCCAGCAGTGAACTGACCGCGTTTGAAGCTTTCTTT. Protein: CASSELTAFEAFF.

The chain has TRBV20-1 and TRBJ2-1; a weak D match, TRBD2 (6 bases). The germline CDR1 and CDR2 sequences are DFQATT and SNEGSKA (reference sequence). CDR3 length equals 12 residues. V shed 0 bases and J shed 10 bases, with 10 bases lying between them. The CDR3 sequence: CSARDSSVEQFF. In DNA form, the CDR3 reads TGCAGTGCTAGAGATTCTAGCGTAGAGCAGTTCTTC.

This clonotype counts as medium-sized (0.01 to 0.1%). Here the CDR3 DNA reads TGCAGCGTTGATGGCAGGGGGAACACTGAAGCTTTCTTT. Amino acid sequence: CSVDGRGNTEAFF. V gene TRBV29-1 combines with J gene TRBJ1-1; a weak D match, TRBD1 (6 bases). This CDR3 is 13 amino acids long. Germline V gene sequence: CDR1 SQVTM, CDR2 ANQGSEA. V dropped 3 bases and J dropped 1 base, with 9 bases sitting between them.

The V gene is TRBV29-1, the J gene TRBJ1-2; D unclear. The V gene lost 4 bases and the J gene lost 0 bases, with 9 bases spanning the gap. This CDR3 is built from 13 residues. Germline CDR1 and CDR2: SQVTM and ANQGSEA. This CDR3 reads CSVGLRPNYGYTF. The CDR3 DNA reads as TGCAGCGTTGGGCTACGGCCTAACTATGGCTACACCTTC.

CDR3 amino acids: CASSMGDSSNQPQHF. The CDR3 DNA reads TGTGCCAGTAGTATGGGGGACAGTAGCAATCAGCCCCAGCATTTT. The rearrangement uses TRBV19 and TRBJ1-5; 7 bases are a match to TRBD1. The junction had 2 bases not matched to a gene; V was cut back by 3 bases and J by 0 bases. This CDR3 spans 15 amino acids. In germline, CDR1 is LNHDA, CDR2 SQIVND (reference sequence).

This clonotype was observed once. The chain uses TRBV19 and TRBJ2-5, with a weak D call TRBD1 (6 bases). The CDR3 sequence is 14 residues long. V was trimmed by 3 bases and J by 9 bases, leaving 17 bases between them. CDR1 LNHDA and CDR2 SQIVND come from the germline V gene (reference sequence). CDR3 sequence (DNA): TGTGCCAGTAGTATTGGTCAGGGGCCTGGGGCCCAGTACTTC. This codes for CASSIGQGPGAQYF.

The rearrangement links TRBV12-3 or TRBV12-4 to TRBJ2-7, with 9 bases aligning to TRBD1. Trimming cost V 5 bases and J 2 bases; bases outside gene matches: 7. The CDR3 is made up of 15 amino acids. The DNA of the CDR3 is TGTGCCAGCAGTACCCGGGACAGGGCGACCTACGAGCAGTACTTC. This encodes CASSTRDRATYEQYF.

CDR3 protein: CASSSGTVSPEAFF. In nucleotides, the CDR3 is TGTGCCAGCAGCTCGGGGACAGTTTCCCCTGAAGCTTTCTTT. The V call is TRBV7-6, the J call TRBJ1-1; 7 nucleotides align to TRBD1. The length of the CDR3 is 14 residues. Germline values: CDR1 SGHVS, CDR2 FNYEAQ. J lost 6 bases, V lost 4 bases, and 8 bases had no gene match. The full variable domain, its missing parts supplied by reference TRBV7-6 and TRBJ1-1, is GAGVSQSPRYKVTKRGQDVALRCDPISGHVSLYWYRQALGQGPEFLTYFNYEAQQDKSGLPNDRFSAERPEGSISTLTIQRTEQRDSAMYRCASSSGTVSPEAFFGQGTRLTVV.

In its sample, this clonotype ranks as large (0.1 to 1%). V is TRBV29-1 and J is TRBJ2-7; 7 bases align to TRBD1. Per germline, CDR1 SQVTM and CDR2 ANQGSEA. The CDR3 covers 15 residues. Unmatched junction bases numbered 8, after V lost 0 bases and J lost 3 bases. The CDR3 spells CSVEDLRGPGYEQYF. CDR3 nucleotide sequence: TGCAGCGTTGAAGATCTAAGGGGGCCAGGCTACGAGCAGTACTTC.

The chain has TRBV20-1 and TRBJ1-3; no firm D call. The CDR3 has 12 residues. The ends were cut back, 3 bases at V and 4 bases at J, with 7 bases in the middle. From germline, CDR1 is DFQATT and CDR2 SNEGSKA (reference sequence). The CDR3 sequence is CSASSGGNTIYF. CDR3 sequence (DNA): TGCAGTGCTAGTTCCGGGGGAAACACCATATATTTT.

The chain couples TRBV12-5 to TRBJ2-7; 7 bases are shared with TRBD1. The CDR3 spans 16 residues. From germline, CDR1 is LGHNT and CDR2 FRNRAP. Germline trimming cut 2 bases from V and 6 bases from J; bases unmatched to any gene: 13. CDR3 amino acids: CASGLTNRGFSSEQYF. CDR3 coding DNA: TGTGCTAGTGGTTTGACAAACAGGGGTTTTTCTTCCGAGCAGTACTTC.

There are a few counts of this clonotype. The chain uses TRBV19 and TRBJ2-5; TRBD1 aligns across 10 bases. V lost 5 bases, J lost 4 bases, and 7 bases stayed unmatched. This CDR3 comprises 15 residues. Germline V gene lookup returns CDR1 LNHDA and CDR2 SQIVND (reference sequence). CDR3 in DNA: TGTGCCAGTAGTGAAGGAGGACAGGGGGTAGAGACCCAGTACTTC. Translating it yields CASSEGGQGVETQYF.

V gene TRBV7-9 combines with J gene TRBJ2-1, with D uncertain. The CDR3 is 12 amino acids. Germline V CDR1 and CDR2: SEHNR, FQNEAQ (reference sequence). V gave up 4 bases and J gave up 10 bases, with 11 bases separating them. CDR3 protein: CASSSLWVEQFF. The CDR3 region has the DNA TGTGCCAGCAGCTCTCTCTGGGTCGAGCAGTTCTTC.

Judged by abundance, this clonotype is medium-sized. The chain has TRBV20-1 and TRBJ1-2, with a possible D match to TRBD1 (6 bases). The CDR3 is 14 residues long. Germline V gene lookup returns CDR1 DFQATT and CDR2 SNEGSKA (reference sequence). V was trimmed by 4 bases and J by 0 bases, leaving 12 bases between them. CDR3 sequence: CSAISTGTNYGYTF. CDR3 nucleotide sequence: TGCAGTGCTATCTCCACAGGGACTAACTATGGCTACACCTTC.